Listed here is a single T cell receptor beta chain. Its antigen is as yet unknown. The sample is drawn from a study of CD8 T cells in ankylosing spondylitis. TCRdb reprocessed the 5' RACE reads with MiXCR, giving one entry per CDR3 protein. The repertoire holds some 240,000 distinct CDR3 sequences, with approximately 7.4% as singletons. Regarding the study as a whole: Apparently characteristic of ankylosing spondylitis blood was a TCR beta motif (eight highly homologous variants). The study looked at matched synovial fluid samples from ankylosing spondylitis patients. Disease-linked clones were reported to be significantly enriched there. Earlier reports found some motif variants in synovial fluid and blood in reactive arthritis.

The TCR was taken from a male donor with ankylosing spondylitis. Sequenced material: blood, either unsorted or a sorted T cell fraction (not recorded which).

CDR3 bases: TGCGCCAGCAGCACAGGGATCGGCTACACCTTC. Amino acids: CASSTGIGYTF. The chain links TRBV5-1 to TRBJ1-2; D might be TRBD1 (6 bases). Trimming pared 4 bases from V and 8 bases from J, leaving 9 bases between. The germline CDR1 and CDR2 sequences are SGHRS and YFSETQ. The CDR3 totals 11 residues.